The clone carrying this TCR beta chain was picked up many times. This record comes from a study of Graves' ophthalmopathy and Graves' hyperthyroidism. RNA transcripts were the source from which TCR beta CDR3 regions were amplified. A first-round RT-PCR used HTBI primers, followed by a second-round multiplex PCR. TCRdb ran MiXCR on the multiplex PCR reads and lists one entry per CDR3 protein. Here the sample spans 500,000 to 700,000 distinct CDR3 sequences, 39% being singletons. Germline CDR1 reads DFQATT; CDR2 reads SNEGSKA (reference sequence). V lost 0 bases and J lost 5; bases outside the gene matches: 6. The CDR3 totals 15 residues.

Specimen: peripheral blood or thyroid tissue (not recorded which). This chain links TRBV20-1 with TRBJ2-7, with 11 positions matching TRBD2. The clonotype was recovered from an adult man with Graves' hyperthyroidism. The DNA of the CDR3 is TGCAGTGCTAGAGAGGGGGCTAGCGGGGGGAACGAGCAGTACTTC. It translates to CSAREGASGGNEQYF.